The 27 T cell receptor beta chains below all came from one sample that was sequenced in a study of blood T cell repertoires in COVID-19. The data were produced by immunoSEQ multiplex PCR, yet TCRdb's version contains in-frame clones alone and is incomplete. The sample carries 150,000 to 200,000 clones, approximately 89% recorded once. Sequencing used peripheral blood. The receptors come from a woman aged 60 to 75 with acute or convalescent COVID-19.

CDR3 sequence: CASSYSQVYNEQFF. CDR3 coding DNA: TGTGCCAGCAGTTACTCACAGGTGTACAATGAGCAGTTCTTC. This rearrangement joins TRBV6-5 to TRBJ2-1; D is possibly TRBD1 (5 bases). Germline values: CDR1 MNHEY, CDR2 SVGAGI. V lost 0 bases and J 4 bases, leaving 7 bases between the germline ends. The CDR3 loop spans 14 amino acids.

This clone was seen more than once but under ten times. This chain uses TRBV6-5 with TRBJ1-5, with TRBD1 identical over 7 bases. Unmatched junction bases numbered 3, after V lost 6 bases and J lost 1 base. The V gene's germline CDR1 is MNHEY and CDR2 SVGAGI. This CDR3 comprises 14 residues. The CDR3 reads CASRGQESNQPQHF. For the CDR3, the DNA is TGTGCCAGCAGAGGACAGGAGAGCAATCAGCCCCAGCATTTT.

This chain uses TRBV6-6 with TRBJ1-5, with D unclear. Trimming removed 4 bases at V and 1 base at J, with 14 bases between. Germline CDR1 and CDR2: MNHNY and SVGAGI (reference sequence). The CDR3 is 16 residues long. The CDR3 region has the DNA TGTGCCAGCAGTTCTTCCGGGCGGAGGAGCAATCAGCCCCAGCATTTT. Encoded protein: CASSSSGRRSNQPQHF.

This clone was seen a few times. The chain has TRBV9 and TRBJ2-1, with TRBD2 as a possible D gene (6 bases). Germline values: CDR1 SGDLS, CDR2 YYNGEE. V was trimmed by 0 bases and J by 9 bases, leaving 10 bases between them. This CDR3 is 13 amino acids long. DNA for the CDR3: TGTGCCAGCAGCGTAGACCTAGCGTCTGAGCAGTTCTTC. Its translation: CASSVDLASEQFF.

CDR3 region: CAISRGTGANEKLFF. The CDR3 nucleotides read TGTGCCATCTCCCGGGGTACGGGGGCTAATGAAAAACTGTTTTTT. The chain has TRBV10-3 and TRBJ1-4, with a tentative D call TRBD1 (5 bases). Germline lookup yields CDR1 ENHRY and CDR2 SYGVKD. This CDR3 spans 15 amino acids. V lost 8 bases to trimming and J lost 3 bases, with 16 bases between them.

The V call is TRBV19, the J call TRBJ1-4, with 10 bases that match TRBD1. Losses at the gene ends were 6 bases for V and 5 bases for J; bases not matched to a gene: 6. Germline V lookup: CDR1 LNHDA, CDR2 SQIVND (reference sequence). This CDR3 region has 15 residues. The CDR3 spells CASRLTGGANEKLFF. CDR3 nucleotide sequence: TGTGCCAGTAGGCTGACAGGGGGCGCCAATGAAAAACTGTTTTTT.

This clone was detected only a few times. The chain has TRBV2 and TRBJ1-4; D is perhaps TRBD1 (5 bases). The V and J ends lost 3 bases and 8 bases respectively, with 13 bases between them. The V gene's germline CDR1 is SNHLY and CDR2 FYNNEI. This CDR3 has 14 residues. CDR3 amino acids: CASSDRAGVEKLFF. In DNA form, the CDR3 reads TGTGCCAGCAGTGACAGGGCAGGCGTGGAAAAACTGTTTTTT.

The V call is TRBV19, the J call TRBJ2-3; D possibly corresponds to TRBD2 (6 bases). Germline CDR1 reads LNHDA; CDR2 reads SQIVND (reference sequence). V was cut by 1 base and J by 2 bases, with 16 bases left in between. CDR3 size: 17 residues. The CDR3 bases are TGTGCCAGTAGTATAGTCCCGGGGGTTACCTCCACAGATACGCAGTATTTT. Protein product: CASSIVPGVTSTDTQYF.

The J gene is TRBJ2-2, the V gene TRBV2; 8 positions agree with TRBD2. The trim removed 7 bases at V and 4 bases at J, leaving 2 bases unmatched. Germline V gene data show CDR1 as SNHLY and CDR2 as FYNNEI. The CDR3 loop spans 13 amino acids. CDR3 amino acids: CASIRGGTGELFF. The CDR3 DNA is TGTGCCAGCATCCGGGGGGGCACCGGGGAGCTGTTTTTT.

The table lists this clone with a few counts. The rearrangement uses TRBV18 and TRBJ1-2; 10 bases fit TRBD1. The V gene end was trimmed by 3 bases and the J gene end by 5 bases; junction bases not matched to a gene: 3. This CDR3 comprises 14 residues. Germline V gene data show CDR1 as KGHSH and CDR2 as LQKENI. CDR3 nucleotides: TGTGCCAGCTCACCGGAGGACAGGGGGTATGGCTACACCTTC. Protein product: CASSPEDRGYGYTF.

The chain recombines TRBV24-1 with TRBJ2-1; D is unclear. The germline V gene has CDR1 KGHDR and CDR2 SFDVKD. This CDR3 is built from 15 residues. Trimming left V 4 bases short and J 7 bases short, with 16 bases between. The CDR3 is CATSDPSMGWNEQFF. The DNA of the CDR3 is TGTGCCACCAGTGACCCTAGTATGGGTTGGAATGAGCAGTTCTTC.

The CDR3 is CASTRGSNYGYTF. The CDR3 bases are TGTGCCAGCACTCGAGGCAGTAACTATGGCTACACCTTC. The rearrangement links TRBV27 to TRBJ1-2; D gene ambiguous. The CDR3 consists of 13 residues. The germline CDR1 and CDR2 sequences are MNHEY and SMNVEV (reference sequence). V was shortened by 7 bases and J by 1 base, with 10 bases between the two germline ends.

The J gene is TRBJ2-5, the V gene TRBV5-1, with TRBD1 matching over 8 bases. J gave up 5 bases and V 4 bases, and 7 bases lay outside the gene matches. The CDR3 covers 14 residues. The germline gives CDR1 SGHRS, CDR2 YFSETQ. Here the CDR3 reads CASSPGDRSETQYF. The CDR3 nucleotides are TGCGCCAGCAGCCCCGGGGACAGGTCCGAGACCCAGTACTTC.

The rearrangement uses TRBV11-3 and TRBJ2-2, with D possibly matching TRBD1 (6 bases). The CDR3 sequence is 13 residues long. Germline V gene sequence: CDR1 SGHNT, CDR2 YENEEA. Trimming took off 2 bases at V and 5 bases at J, with 6 bases between the two ends. CDR3 nucleotide sequence: TGTGCCAGCAGCTTACAGGGGACCGGGGAGCTGTTTTTT. As protein: CASSLQGTGELFF. Full variable domain (remainder filled in from reference TRBV11-3 and TRBJ2-2): EAGVVQSPRYKIIEKKQPVAFWCNPISGHNTLYWYLQNLGQGPELLIRYENEEAVDDSQLPKDRFSAERLKGVDSTLKIQPAELGDSAVYLCASSLQGTGELFFGEGSRLTVL.

The rearrangement uses TRBV12-3 or TRBV12-4 and TRBJ2-7; D is ambiguous. V was trimmed by 1 base and J by 6 bases, leaving 10 bases between them. This CDR3 is 13 amino acids long. DNA of the CDR3: TGTGCCAGCAGTTTAGACTATGTCTCCGAGCAGTACTTC. Translation gives CASSLDYVSEQYF.

V usage is TRBV10-2 and J usage is TRBJ2-1; TRBD2 agrees at 11 bases. Germline CDR1 and CDR2: WSHSY and SAAADI. V lost 4 bases and J lost 1; bases outside the gene matches: 9. The CDR3 spans 18 residues. The CDR3 sequence: CASSGVGTSGPSYNEQFF. As DNA, the CDR3 is TGCGCCAGCAGTGGGGTCGGGACTAGCGGTCCTTCCTACAATGAGCAGTTCTTC.

The chain employs TRBV3-1 (or the pseudogene TRBV3-2) and TRBJ2-3; 7 bases align to TRBD2. This CDR3 is built from 17 residues. V gave up 0 bases and J gave up 0 bases; unmatched junction bases: 6. Germline CDR1 reads LGHDT; CDR2 reads YNNKEL (reference sequence). DNA for the CDR3: TGTGCCAGCAGCCAAGAGGCACTAGCGTCTAGCACAGATACGCAGTATTTT. Amino acids: CASSQEALASSTDTQYF.

This clone was seen only once. The gene calls are TRBV27 and TRBJ2-1; D is perhaps TRBD1 (5 bases). V lost 5 bases and J 8 bases, leaving 10 bases between the germline ends. Germline CDR1 is MNHEY and CDR2 is SMNVEV (reference sequence). The CDR3 loop spans 12 amino acids. This chain's CDR3 is CASSIGAHEQFF. CDR3 bases: TGTGCCAGCAGTATAGGGGCGCATGAGCAGTTCTTC.

The chain is built from TRBV5-1 and TRBJ2-3, with 8 bases aligning to TRBD2. The CDR3 spans 16 residues. V dropped 2 bases and J dropped 1; count of bases not matched to a gene: 6. Germline values: CDR1 SGHRS, CDR2 YFSETQ. CDR3 in amino acids: CASSLGGLAGTDTQYF. In DNA, the CDR3 is TGCGCCAGCAGCTTAGGTGGACTAGCTGGCACAGATACGCAGTATTTT.

This clone was picked up many times. At one boundary the junction diverges from the germline segment, which might be a read error. The V call is TRBV7-7, the J call TRBJ2-2, with a tentative D call TRBD2 (6 bases). The germline V gene encodes CDR1 SSHAT and CDR2 FNYEAQ (reference sequence). This CDR3 has 16 residues. The CDR3 reads CASSSGRLVNTGELFF. CDR3 nucleotide sequence: TGTGCTAGCAGTAGTGGGAGACTAGTGAACACCGGGGAGCTGTTTTTT. Using reference TRBV7-7 and TRBJ2-2 for the parts outside the CDR3, the full variable domain is GAGVSQSPRYKVTKRGQDVTLRCDPISSHATLYWYQQALGQGPEFLTYFNYEAQPDKSGLPSDRFSAERPEGSISTLTIQRTEQRDSAMYRCASSSGRLVNTGELFFGEGSRLTVL.

The rearrangement uses TRBV7-2 and TRBJ2-1; 8 bases fit TRBD2. Germline V gene sequence: CDR1 SGHTA, CDR2 FQGNSA. The CDR3 runs 15 residues. V shed 3 bases, J shed 6 bases, and the junction held 7 bases outside the gene matches. The CDR3 nucleotides read TGTGCCAGCAGCTTTGAGTCGGGAGGGCCCAATGAGCAGTTCTTC. Its protein product is CASSFESGGPNEQFF.

This chain links TRBV9 with TRBJ1-1, with 7 nucleotides matching TRBD1. The germline V gene has CDR1 SGDLS and CDR2 YYNGEE. The J segment lost 1 base and the V segment lost 1 base, leaving 4 bases of the junction unmatched. The CDR3 is 15 residues long. Written as DNA, the CDR3 is TGTGCCAGCAGCGTAAGGGACAGCTCGAACACTGAAGCTTTCTTT. Translated, it gives CASSVRDSSNTEAFF.

The rearrangement uses TRBV5-4 and TRBJ2-3; 9 bases map to TRBD1. With 4 bases clipped from V and 0 bases from J, the junction kept 3 bases outside the gene matches. This CDR3 is 15 amino acids long. Germline CDR1 and CDR2: SGHNT and YYREEE (reference sequence). CDR3 DNA sequence: TGTGCCAGCAGCCTACAGGGGGCCAGCACAGATACGCAGTATTTT. It specifies CASSLQGASTDTQYF.

A remark on this clone: Different DNA sequences within this sample yield the same CDR3. This chain connects TRBV28 to TRBJ1-5, with TRBD1 matching over 10 bases. The V segment lost 4 bases and the J segment 4 bases; nucleotides outside the gene matches: 19. Germline loops: CDR1 MDHEN, CDR2 SYDVKM. The CDR3 has 20 amino acids. In nucleotides, the CDR3 is TGTGCCAGCAGTTCCTCTCCGGGACAGGGGAGCTGGGATTGGAATCAGCCCCAGCATTTT. Translation: CASSSSPGQGSWDWNQPQHF.

This clone was seen just once. The rearrangement joins TRBV5-1 to TRBJ2-7, with 9 bases matching TRBD2. The CDR3 is 14 residues long. The V gene end was trimmed by 0 bases and the J gene end by 6 bases; junction bases not matched to a gene: 4. Germline V gene data show CDR1 as SGHRS and CDR2 as YFSETQ. This CDR3 is CASSLGSGSFEQYF. For the CDR3, the DNA is TGCGCCAGCAGCTTGGGTAGCGGGAGTTTCGAGCAGTACTTC.

The J gene is TRBJ2-5, the V gene TRBV7-9; D may be TRBD1 (6 bases). This CDR3 is 17 amino acids long. From germline, CDR1 is SEHNR and CDR2 FQNEAQ (reference sequence). The germline V and J ends were trimmed by 5 bases and 4 bases, with 23 bases remaining between them. CDR3 nucleotide sequence: TGTGCCAGCAGCCCGACCCAGGGGTATTCTCGGGGAGAGACCCAGTACTTC. Translation gives CASSPTQGYSRGETQYF.

The chain combines TRBV10-3 with TRBJ2-3; TRBD2 agrees at 7 bases. The CDR3 is 15 residues long. Trimming cost V 0 bases and J 3 bases; bases outside gene matches: 3. Per the germline V gene, CDR1 is ENHRY and CDR2 is SYGVKD. In DNA, the CDR3 is TGTGCCATCAGTGAGTCAGCGGGATGGACAGATACGCAGTATTTT. Its translation: CAISESAGWTDTQYF.